These 14 T cell receptor beta chains came from one sample sequenced in a study of regulatory T cells in long-lasting Graves disease (dated by TCRdb to the early 2020s). The method was multiplex PCR. Sequencing used an Illumina HiSeq 4000. TCR beta libraries were built with iRepertoire HTBI primers and Arm-PCR amplification of CDR3 regions. In TCRdb, the public reads were trimmed at Q25 with fastp and aligned with MiXCR, with productive beta chains retained. For every CDR3 protein sequence, its rows merge into one entry that carries the most common genes and DNA. The sample table contains roughly 350,000 distinct CDR3 sequences; only one count was recorded for 15% to 20% of them. Clones ranked in the top ten supply 20% of the sample. Reading the label with the study, this specimen's time point is: newly diagnosed GD, antithyroid drugs for less than 3 months. For both TCR sequencing and RNA sequencing, RNA was extracted from PBMCs in TRIzol.

These data are also associated with another study on T cells in Graves' hyperthyroidism and ophthalmopathy.

The sequences come from peripheral blood mononuclear cells (PBMCs), collected at new diagnosis, from a patient treated with antithyroid drugs. Receptors originate from a woman between 18 and 29 years old with Graves disease. Donor details come from another sample of the same person, matched by shared clones.

This clonotype was seen a handful of times. Compared with germline, one end of the junction differs, possibly owing to a read error. The chain couples TRBV9 to TRBJ2-2; tentatively, D is TRBD1 (7 bases). The germline gives CDR1 SGDLS, CDR2 YYNGEE. This CDR3 region has 15 residues. CDR3 nucleotide sequence: TGTGCCAGCAACGTAGCAGGGGGGAATGCCGGGGAGCTGTTTTTT. Translated, it gives CASNVAGGNAGELFF.

The V and J genes are TRBV7-9 and TRBJ2-2, with 12 positions matching TRBD2. Germline CDR1 SEHNR, CDR2 FQNEAQ (reference sequence). The CDR3 totals 17 residues. J lost 2 bases, V lost 6 bases, and 7 bases had no gene match. The CDR3 loop is CASRASGRAGNTGELFF. CDR3 sequence (DNA): TGTGCCAGCAGGGCTAGCGGGAGGGCCGGTAACACCGGGGAGCTGTTTTTT.

This clonotype showed up just a few times. The genes are TRBV30 and TRBJ2-5; 10 bases match TRBD2. V lost 5 bases and J lost 7; bases outside the gene matches: 7. Germline CDR1 is GTSNPN and CDR2 is SVGIG (reference sequence). The CDR3 is 13 amino acids. The CDR3 reads CAWGASSGGTQYF. CDR3 bases: TGTGCCTGGGGCGCTTCTAGCGGGGGGACCCAGTACTTC.

This clonotype has at least ten counts. The chain couples TRBV6-1 to TRBJ2-5; 10 bases are a match to TRBD1. J was trimmed by 7 bases and V by 6 bases; bases with no gene match: 11. Per germline, CDR1 MNHNS and CDR2 SASEGT. The CDR3 is 15 residues long. DNA for the CDR3: TGTGCCAGCAGGTCCCTCGGACAGGGGGTGACGACCCAGTACTTC. Amino acids: CASRSLGQGVTTQYF.

This clonotype has a single count. This chain joins TRBV28 and TRBJ1-3; no clear D. The germline CDR1 and CDR2 sequences are MDHEN and SYDVKM. The CDR3 runs to 15 residues. V dropped 6 bases and J dropped 6 bases, with 18 bases sitting between them. The CDR3 reads CASSPNVGFKNTIYF. The CDR3 bases are TGTGCCAGCAGCCCAAACGTGGGTTTTAAAAACACCATATATTTT.

Concerning this clonotype itself: Germline and junction disagree at one end, which may indicate a read error. The chain recombines TRBV28 with TRBJ2-1; possible D gene TRBD2, 6 bases. This CDR3 comprises 14 residues. CDR1 and CDR2 from the germline V gene are MDHEN and SYDVKM. The CDR3 region is CAGRAGQTYNEQFF. The CDR3 coding sequence is TGTGCCGGCAGAGCGGGCCAAACCTACAATGAGCAGTTCTTC.

This clonotype was found many times. The CDR3, as DNA: TGTGCCTGGAGCAGGGTTATAGCGGGAGGGGCCGATACGCAGTATTTT. It translates to CAWSRVIAGGADTQYF. V is TRBV30 and J is TRBJ2-3; 11 bases align to TRBD2. This CDR3 is built from 16 residues. The trim removed 3 bases at V and 6 bases at J, leaving 11 bases unmatched. Germline CDR1 GTSNPN, CDR2 SVGIG (reference sequence).

As DNA, the CDR3 is TGTGCCAGCAGCGTAGCCCTCACTAGCGGGGGGGCGGGTTTAGCAGATACGCAGTATTTT. This gives the protein CASSVALTSGGAGLADTQYF. This chain links TRBV9 with TRBJ2-3, with TRBD2 matching 13 bases. This CDR3 region has 20 residues. The V gene's germline CDR1 is SGDLS and CDR2 YYNGEE. V was pared by 0 bases and J by 4 bases, with 14 bases of the junction left unmatched.

This clonotype was counted between two and nine times. V gene TRBV29-1 combines with J gene TRBJ1-2, with D possibly matching TRBD1 (5 bases). CDR1 is SQVTM, CDR2 ANQGSEA, per germline. The CDR3 has 12 amino acids. Trimming pared 0 bases from V and 7 bases from J, leaving 9 bases between. CDR3 loop: CSVEDGGGGYTF. As DNA, the CDR3 is TGCAGCGTTGAAGATGGGGGAGGTGGCTACACCTTC.

This clonotype was recorded many times. This sequence joins TRBV7-8 and TRBJ2-3, with D hard to call. This CDR3 comprises 16 residues. V lost 5 bases and J lost 2, with 17 bases in between. The germline gives CDR1 SGHVS, CDR2 FQNEAQ. The chain's CDR3 is CASSRGYRNPTDTQYF. The DNA of the CDR3 is TGTGCCAGCAGCCGCGGTTACAGAAACCCCACAGATACGCAGTATTTT.

This clonotype was observed at least ten times. The chain links TRBV9 to TRBJ1-1, with D perhaps TRBD1 (6 bases). This CDR3 has 17 amino acids. Germline V gene sequence: CDR1 SGDLS, CDR2 YYNGEE. V dropped 0 bases and J dropped 0 bases, with 15 bases sitting between them. The CDR3 nucleotides are TGTGCCAGCAGCGTAGCCCCCGGGGGGCAGTTGAACACTGAAGCTTTCTTT. Translating it yields CASSVAPGGQLNTEAFF.

The table lists this clonotype with many counts. The chain couples TRBV11-2 to TRBJ2-1; 11 bases match TRBD2. Per the germline V gene, CDR1 is SGHAT and CDR2 is FQNNGV. CDR3 size: 15 residues. V gave up 0 bases and J gave up 7 bases; unmatched junction bases: 2. CDR3 loop: CASSLELAGDNEQFF. CDR3 nucleotides: TGTGCCAGCAGCTTAGAACTAGCGGGGGATAATGAGCAGTTCTTC.

This clonotype was seen repeatedly, ten times or more. The chain links TRBV5-1 to TRBJ2-7; 10 positions match TRBD2. Germline V gene lookup returns CDR1 SGHRS and CDR2 YFSETQ. J was trimmed by 0 bases and V by 1 base; bases with no gene match: 16. The CDR3 runs 20 residues. CDR3 in amino acids: CASSLFSSGSSGGVSYEQYF. The CDR3 bases are TGCGCCAGCAGCTTGTTTTCTAGCGGGAGTTCGGGTGGGGTCTCCTACGAGCAGTACTTC.

This clonotype occurred a few times. The genes are TRBV7-2 and TRBJ2-7, with 10 positions matching TRBD2. With 2 bases clipped from V and 2 bases from J, the junction kept 6 bases outside the gene matches. Germline V gene sequence: CDR1 SGHTA, CDR2 FQGNSA. This CDR3 comprises 16 residues. The DNA for the CDR3 is TGTGCCAGCAGCTTATCTAGCGGGGGATACACCTACGAGCAGTACTTC. Translation gives CASSLSSGGYTYEQYF.